Presented here are 26 T cell receptor beta chains from one specimen sequenced in a study of shared clonotypes between healthy human individuals. Using immunoSEQ multiplex PCR, the repertoire was profiled, and TCRdb retains in-frame clones only, with some absent. Here the sample spans about a million clones, about 75% being singletons. The sequencing input was memory CD4+ T cells sorted from blood. Subset specified: CD45RA-negative fraction. The receptor set was obtained from a man younger than 35 in good health.

As for this clone: Additional DNA sequences in this sample encode the identical CDR3. The V call is TRBV10-3, the J call TRBJ2-1; 7 bases are a match to TRBD2. Trimming cost V 3 bases and J 7 bases; bases outside gene matches: 0. There are 12 residues in the CDR3. Germline V CDR1 and CDR2: ENHRY, SYGVKD. The CDR3 loop reads CAISEAGNEQFF. In DNA form, the CDR3 reads TGTGCCATCAGTGAAGCGGGGAATGAGCAGTTCTTC.

The chain recombines TRBV19 with TRBJ1-4; D not certain. This CDR3 contains 14 residues. CDR1 LNHDA and CDR2 SQIVND come from the germline V gene (reference sequence). Trimming removed 5 bases from V and 6 bases from J, with 13 bases in between. The CDR3 sequence: CASSERGVDEKLFF. The CDR3 DNA is TGTGCCAGTAGTGAAAGAGGCGTGGATGAAAAACTGTTTTTT. The variable domain in full, completed from reference TRBV19 and TRBJ1-4, reads DGGITQSPKYLFRKEGQNVTLSCEQNLNHDAMYWYRQDPGQGLRLIYYSQIVNDFQKGDIAEGYSVSREKKESFPLTVTSAQKNPTAFYLCASSERGVDEKLFFGSGTQLSVL.

CDR3 in amino acids: CASRQGESSYEQYF. The CDR3 DNA follows: TGTGCCAGTAGGCAGGGGGAGAGCTCCTACGAGCAGTACTTC. The chain uses TRBV19 and TRBJ2-7; 7 bases match TRBD1. The CDR3 length is 14 residues. Unmatched junction bases numbered 5, after V lost 6 bases and J lost 0 bases. The germline V gene has CDR1 LNHDA and CDR2 SQIVND (reference sequence).

The table lists this clone with a count of one. The chain recombines TRBV28 with TRBJ1-1, with D uncertain. This CDR3 comprises 15 residues. Between the trimmed V and J ends, which lost 6 bases and 2 bases, there was a span of 16 bases. The V gene's germline CDR1 is MDHEN and CDR2 SYDVKM. DNA of the CDR3: TGTGCCAGCAGGGACGGTTCGACCATTAACACTGAAGCTTTCTTT. Translating it yields CASRDGSTINTEAFF.

Remarks on this clone: The junction departs from germline at one end; a sequencing error may be responsible. The rearrangement links TRBV7-7 to TRBJ2-2; 10 nucleotides line up with TRBD2. Germline-derived CDR1 and CDR2 are SSHAT and FNYEAQ (reference sequence). There are 17 residues in the CDR3. The CDR3 coding sequence is TGTGCTAGCAGCTTAGGGCTAGCGGGAGTCGGCACCGGGGAGCTGTTTTTT. Protein product: CASSLGLAGVGTGELFF.

This clone has a single count. V and J are TRBV5-1 and TRBJ2-7; TRBD1 agrees at 7 bases. The trim removed 4 bases at V and 2 bases at J, leaving 6 bases unmatched. The V gene's germline CDR1 is SGHRS and CDR2 YFSETQ. The CDR3 covers 14 residues. The CDR3 sequence: CASSLSRGTYEQYF. As DNA, the CDR3 is TGCGCCAGCAGCCTCTCCAGGGGGACCTACGAGCAGTACTTC.

As to this clone: At one boundary the junction diverges from the germline segment, which might be a read error. V and J are TRBV7-7 and TRBJ2-5; no firm D call. The germline V gene has CDR1 SSHAT and CDR2 FNYEAQ (reference sequence). The length of the CDR3 is 13 residues. As DNA, the CDR3 is TGTGCTAGCAGCCCCCGACCCCGTGAGACCCAGTACTTC. Residues: CASSPRPRETQYF.

The J gene is TRBJ2-3, the V gene TRBV18; TRBD2 aligns across 10 bases. Germline V gene lookup returns CDR1 KGHSH and CDR2 LQKENI. The CDR3 has 16 amino acids. J gave up 1 base and V 6 bases, and 7 bases lay outside the gene matches. CDR3 sequence reads: CASSHLGTSGTDTQYF. The DNA for the CDR3 is TGTGCCAGCTCGCATCTCGGGACTAGCGGCACAGATACGCAGTATTTT. Combining the CDR3 with reference TRBV18 and TRBJ2-3 gives the whole variable domain NAGVMQNPRHLVRRRGQEARLRCSPMKGHSHVYWYRQLPEEGLKFMVYLQKENIIDESGMPKERFSAEFPKEGPSILRIQQVVRGDSAAYFCASSHLGTSGTDTQYFGPGTRLTVL.

In its sample, this clone was seen a few times. This rearrangement joins TRBV29-1 to TRBJ2-2; D call uncertain. The CDR3 consists of 13 residues. In germline, CDR1 is SQVTM, CDR2 ANQGSEA. The V end was cut by 4 bases, the J end by 0 bases, with 6 bases between. DNA of the CDR3: TGCAGCGTTGGACGTGCGAACACCGGGGAGCTGTTTTTT. Protein product: CSVGRANTGELFF.

The chain is built from TRBV5-1 and TRBJ2-3; 10 nucleotides match TRBD2. This CDR3 contains 16 residues. V dropped 0 bases and J dropped 3; count of bases not matched to a gene: 4. Germline-derived CDR1 and CDR2 are SGHRS and YFSETQ. As DNA, the CDR3 is TGCGCCAGCAGCTTGGCGCTACTAGCGGGGACAGATACGCAGTATTTT. Translated, it gives CASSLALLAGTDTQYF.

The chain employs TRBV5-1 and TRBJ2-7, with D possibly called TRBD1 or TRBD2 (7 bases each). The length of the CDR3 is 15 residues. Trimming removed 0 bases from V and 4 bases from J, with 14 bases in between. From germline, CDR1 is SGHRS and CDR2 YFSETQ. The CDR3 loop reads CASSLATGEGYEQYF. As DNA, the CDR3 is TGCGCCAGCAGCTTGGCAACAGGGGAGGGATACGAGCAGTACTTC.

J is TRBJ2-3 and V is TRBV4-3; no reliable D call. Trimming took 1 base from V and 2 from J, leaving 10 bases between them. Per the germline V gene, CDR1 is LGHNA and CDR2 is YSLEER. The CDR3 spans 15 residues. The CDR3 region has the DNA TGCGCCAGCAGCCAAGGACCCATTATCACAGATACGCAGTATTTT. Residues: CASSQGPIITDTQYF.

This clone showed up just a few times. The V call is TRBV18, the J call TRBJ2-7; 8 nucleotides agree with TRBD1. The trim removed 3 bases at V and 3 bases at J, leaving 7 bases unmatched. The CDR3 contains 15 residues. Germline V gene sequence: CDR1 KGHSH, CDR2 LQKENI. The CDR3 spells CASSPPGGLLYEQYF. The CDR3 nucleotides read TGTGCCAGCTCACCCCCAGGGGGCCTCCTCTACGAGCAGTACTTC.

This rearrangement joins TRBV5-6 to TRBJ2-3, with D possibly TRBD2 on 5 matching bases. The CDR3 is made up of 15 amino acids. Per the germline V gene, CDR1 is SGHDT and CDR2 is YYEEEE. Between the trimmed V and J ends, which lost 4 bases and 0 bases, there was a span of 12 bases. Here the CDR3 reads CASSPLAGSTDTQYF. CDR3 DNA sequence: TGTGCCAGCAGCCCACTGGCGGGTAGCACAGATACGCAGTATTTT.

The chain employs TRBV5-4 and TRBJ1-2, with unresolved D. Germline CDR1 and CDR2: SGHNT and YYREEE (reference sequence). Trimming removed 4 bases from V and 1 base from J, with 11 bases in between. CDR3 length equals 14 residues. The CDR3 here is CASSTGSHNYGYTF. The CDR3 DNA sequence: TGTGCCAGCAGCACCGGAAGCCATAACTATGGCTACACCTTC. The variable domain in full, completed from reference TRBV5-4 and TRBJ1-2, reads ETGVTQSPTHLIKTRGQQVTLRCSSQSGHNTVSWYQQALGQGPQFIFQYYREEENGRGNFPPRFSGLQFPNYSSELNVNALELDDSALYLCASSTGSHNYGYTFGSGTRLTVV.

V is TRBV5-4 and J is TRBJ2-3, with 10 bases matching TRBD1. Losses at the gene ends were 4 bases for V and 6 bases for J; bases not matched to a gene: 11. The CDR3 totals 16 residues. Germline V CDR1 and CDR2: SGHNT, YYREEE (reference sequence). The CDR3 nucleotides read TGTGCCAGCAGCCCGCCCCGGGGACAGGGGAGGGATACGCAGTATTTT. Protein product: CASSPPRGQGRDTQYF.

This rearrangement joins TRBV6-5 to TRBJ1-1; D might be TRBD1 (5 bases). The CDR3 has 14 residues. Germline V gene data show CDR1 as MNHEY and CDR2 as SVGAGI. Trimming stripped 6 bases from V and 5 bases from J, with 16 bases between. CDR3 in DNA: TGTGCCAGCAGCCGCGGGGCAGGGCATACTGAAGCTTTCTTT. Translating gives CASSRGAGHTEAFF.

The V and J genes are TRBV5-1 and TRBJ2-5; the match to TRBD1 covers 7 bases. V gave up 4 bases and J gave up 1 base; unmatched junction bases: 4. Germline values: CDR1 SGHRS, CDR2 YFSETQ. The CDR3 loop spans 14 amino acids. The CDR3 bases are TGCGCCAGCAGCCCGAGGACAGGCCAAGAGACCCAGTACTTC. This sequence encodes CASSPRTGQETQYF.

This clone came up a few times. J is TRBJ1-6 and V is TRBV5-6; TRBD1 aligns across 10 bases. This CDR3 is 14 amino acids long. CDR1 SGHDT and CDR2 YYEEEE come from the germline V gene. The ends lost 5 bases at V and 8 bases at J; junction bases unmatched: 4. The CDR3 DNA reads TGTGCCAGCAGAGTGGGACAGGGGTATTCACCCCTCCACTTT. Its protein is CASRVGQGYSPLHF.

The rearrangement links TRBV11-1 to TRBJ2-2, with 7 nucleotides matching TRBD1. CDR1 and CDR2 (germline): SGHAT, FQDESV (reference sequence). This CDR3 region has 15 residues. After removal of 3 bases from V and 4 bases from J, the junction contained 5 bases not matched to a gene. The CDR3 loop is CASSFTGVITGELFF. The CDR3 DNA follows: TGTGCCAGCAGCTTCACAGGGGTTATCACCGGGGAGCTGTTTTTT. Full variable domain (rest looked up from reference TRBV11-1 and TRBJ2-2): EAEVAQSPRYKITEKSQAVAFWCDPISGHATLYWYRQILGQGPELLVQFQDESVVDDSQLPKDRFSAERLKGVDSTLKIQPAELGDSAMYLCASSFTGVITGELFFGEGSRLTVL.

The CDR3 reads CASIRDRGSYNEQFF. The CDR3, as DNA: TGTGCCAGCATCCGGGACAGGGGAAGCTACAATGAGCAGTTCTTC. This chain uses TRBV2 with TRBJ2-1; 10 nucleotides match TRBD1. This CDR3 has 15 amino acids. From germline, CDR1 is SNHLY and CDR2 FYNNEI. V lost 7 bases to trimming and J lost 3 bases; unmatched junction nucleotides: 6. The variable domain in full, with the rest retrieved from reference TRBV2 and TRBJ2-1, is EPEVTQTPSHQVTQMGQEVILRCVPISNHLYFYWYRQILGQKVEFLVSFYNNEISEKSEIFDDQFSVERPDGSNFTLKIRSTKLEDSAMYFCASIRDRGSYNEQFFGPGTRLTVL.

V usage is TRBV7-2 and J usage is TRBJ2-3, with D tentatively TRBD2 (5 bases). V was shortened by 0 bases and J by 1 base, with 5 bases between the two germline ends. Germline V CDR1 and CDR2: SGHTA, FQGNSA. CDR3 length: 14 amino acids. CDR3 nucleotides: TGTGCCAGCAGCTTAGCGGAGGGCACAGATACGCAGTATTTT. Its protein is CASSLAEGTDTQYF.

The chain employs TRBV6-1 and TRBJ1-2, with 10 bases lining up with TRBD1. This CDR3 has 14 amino acids. The J segment lost 8 bases and the V segment lost 5 bases, leaving 8 bases of the junction unmatched. CDR1 MNHNS and CDR2 SASEGT come from the germline V gene. This chain's CDR3 is CASSLDRGPRGYTF. The CDR3 region has the DNA TGTGCCAGCAGTTTAGACAGGGGGCCGCGGGGCTACACCTTC.

The sample holds one count of this clone. The rearrangement joins TRBV5-1 to TRBJ1-2; D possibly corresponds to TRBD1 (6 bases). CDR1 and CDR2 (germline): SGHRS, YFSETQ. CDR3 size: 15 residues. V was shortened by 4 bases and J by 0 bases, with 13 bases between the two germline ends. The CDR3 DNA sequence: TGCGCCAGCAGCCCCGACAGGATTGCTAACTATGGCTACACCTTC. This encodes CASSPDRIANYGYTF.

The rearrangement uses TRBV21-1 and TRBJ1-5. TRBV21-1 is annotated as a pseudogene. The CDR3 length is 15 residues. CDR3 nucleotide sequence: TGTGCCAGCAGCAAAAGAGGGCGGAGCAATCAGCCCCAGCATTTT. It codes for CASSKRGRSNQPQHF.

The rearrangement joins TRBV29-1 to TRBJ1-4; TRBD1 matches at 7 bases. Per germline, CDR1 SQVTM and CDR2 ANQGSEA. This CDR3 region has 13 residues. V was pared by 2 bases and J by 7 bases, with 4 bases of the junction left unmatched. The CDR3 DNA follows: TGCAGCGTTGAACAGGGGGTGGCTGAAAAACTGTTTTTT. This sequence encodes CSVEQGVAEKLFF.